A selection of T cell receptor beta chains follows, all from one sample in a study of blood T cell repertoires in COVID-19. The table came from immunoSEQ multiplex PCR; TCRdb's copy has only in-frame clones and leaves some out. The data show tens of thousands of clones, with 75% to 90% seen just once and over 9.5% held by the top ten. Sequencing input: peripheral blood. Receptors were obtained from a human donor in a cohort sampled during active COVID-19. Each CDR3 is given with its conserved first and last residue. The D gene is left open where the match is weak. For some rows the clone size is stated as once, few or many, or as a class when expanded; others skip it.

DNA: TGTGCCATCAACGGGGGAGCCAACTACGAGCAGTACTTC; CDR3: CAINGGANYEQYF; size: -; J: TRBJ2-7; D: -; V: TRBV10-3
DNA: TGTGCCAGCAGCCTCGTTTTGGGACAGCAGTATTTT; CDR3: CASSLVLGQQYF; size: -; J: TRBJ2-3; D: -; V: TRBV5-5
DNA: TGTGCCAGCATCGGACAGGCGAACACTGAAGCTTTCTTT; CDR3: CASIGQANTEAFF; size: -; J: TRBJ1-1; D: TRBD1; V: TRBV2
DNA: TGTGCCAGCAGCTTAGCGGGACTAGCGGGCGGGGAGCTGTTTTTT; CDR3: CASSLAGLAGGELFF; size: -; J: TRBJ2-2; D: TRBD2; V: TRBV7-2
DNA: TGTGCCAGTAGACGGACAGGCGGCATGGAGACCCAGTACTTC; CDR3: CASRRTGGMETQYF; size: few; J: TRBJ2-5; D: TRBD1; V: TRBV19
DNA: TGTGCCAGCAGAACCCGGACAGGGGATCAGCCCCAGCATTTT; CDR3: CASRTRTGDQPQHF; size: -; J: TRBJ1-5; D: TRBD1; V: TRBV6-5
DNA: TGTGCCAGCAGTTTGGAGGAGGATGGGGGCTACACCTTC; CDR3: CASSLEEDGGYTF; size: -; J: TRBJ1-2; D: -; V: TRBV12-3/TRBV12-4
DNA: TGTGCCAGCAGCTTAATCTGGGACAGTTCCTACGAGCAGTACTTC; CDR3: CASSLIWDSSYEQYF; size: -; J: TRBJ2-7; D: TRBD1; V: TRBV7-2
DNA: TGTGCCAGCAGTCGACAGGGTGGGGATCAGCCCCAGCATTTT; CDR3: CASSRQGGDQPQHF; size: -; J: TRBJ1-5; D: TRBD1; V: TRBV6-6
DNA: TGTGCCAGCAGTTTCCATCCAGACAGCAGTTTTGAAGAGACCCAGTACTTC; CDR3: CASSFHPDSSFEETQYF; size: -; J: TRBJ2-5; D: -; V: TRBV28
DNA: TGTGCCAGCAGACCGACAGGGGGCGAGGGTGAAAAACTGTTTTTT; CDR3: CASRPTGGEGEKLFF; size: once; J: TRBJ1-4; D: TRBD1; V: TRBV6-5
DNA: TGTGCCAGCAGTTACGGGGGGGCCTCCTACAATGAGCAGTTCTTC; CDR3: CASSYGGASYNEQFF; size: -; J: TRBJ2-1; D: -; V: TRBV6-6
DNA: TGCAGCGTCCGGGACAGGGAGAATCAGCCCCAGCATTTT; CDR3: CSVRDRENQPQHF; size: -; J: TRBJ1-5; D: TRBD1; V: TRBV29-1
DNA: TGTGCCACCTCGAAGGGCGGGGGGGCGATCTTCAATAACCAAGAGACCCAGTACTTC; CDR3: CATSKGGGAIFNNQETQYF; size: -; J: TRBJ2-5; D: TRBD2; V: TRBV7-9
DNA: TGTGCCAGCAGCCCCCGACTAGCGGCAGTGGGAGAGACCCAGTACTTC; CDR3: CASSPRLAAVGETQYF; size: -; J: TRBJ2-5; D: TRBD2; V: TRBV7-9
DNA: TGTGCCACCAGTGACCGGTATCCAGGGCCCCAGCATTTT; CDR3: CATSDRYPGPQHF; size: -; J: TRBJ1-5; D: -; V: TRBV24-1
DNA: TGCGCCAGCAGCTGGGACTTCAGTGGCTACACCTTC; CDR3: CASSWDFSGYTF; size: -; J: TRBJ1-2; D: -; V: TRBV5-1
DNA: TGTGCCTGGAGTGGGGGGCAGTATGGCTACACCTTC; CDR3: CAWSGGQYGYTF; size: -; J: TRBJ1-2; D: -; V: TRBV30
DNA: TGTGCCAGCTCCTCTTCGGGAAACTATGGCTACACCTTC; CDR3: CASSSSGNYGYTF; size: once; J: TRBJ1-2; D: -; V: TRBV18
DNA: TGTGCCAGCCGGGGGGGGCAGACCGGGGAGCTGTTTTTT; CDR3: CASRGGQTGELFF; size: -; J: TRBJ2-2; D: TRBD2; V: TRBV6-5
DNA: TGTGCCAGCAGTGTCGCTAGCGGGGGGGGCTATGAGCAGTTCTTC; CDR3: CASSVASGGGYEQFF; size: once; J: TRBJ2-1; D: TRBD2; V: TRBV6-4
DNA: TGTGCCAGCAGCCAACCGGGAAGCAACAATGAGCAGTTCTTC; CDR3: CASSQPGSNNEQFF; size: -; J: TRBJ2-1; D: -; V: TRBV3-1/TRBV3-2
DNA: TGTGCTAGTGGTCTGAAGCGGGGGACTTTCAATGAGCAGTTCTTC; CDR3: CASGLKRGTFNEQFF; size: -; J: TRBJ2-1; D: TRBD2; V: TRBV12-5
DNA: TGTGCCAGCTCCGAGACTAACGTAGCAGATACGCAGTATTTT; CDR3: CASSETNVADTQYF; size: -; J: TRBJ2-3; D: -; V: TRBV28
DNA: TGTGCCAGCAGTTCCCAGGGAGGCGGCTACACCTTC; CDR3: CASSSQGGGYTF; size: once; J: TRBJ1-2; D: -; V: TRBV28
DNA: TGCGCCAGCAGCTTGTCGGGGGGAATGCCCCTCCACTTT; CDR3: CASSLSGGMPLHF; size: -; J: TRBJ1-6; D: -; V: TRBV5-1
DNA: TGCGCCAGCAGTGAGTCGGACGGGGGGGACACTGAAGCTTTCTTT; CDR3: CASSESDGGDTEAFF; size: -; J: TRBJ1-1; D: -; V: TRBV10-1
DNA: TGCGCCAGCAGCACCACAGCAAACGCTAATGAAAAACTGTTTTTT; CDR3: CASSTTANANEKLFF; size: once; J: TRBJ1-4; D: -; V: TRBV5-1
DNA: TGTGCCAGCAGCAAAGGGTCCCGGTGCAGCAATCAGCCCCAGCATTTT; CDR3: CASSKGSRCSNQPQHF; size: -; J: TRBJ1-5; D: -; V: TRBV21-1
DNA: TGCGCCAGCAGCTTGGAGTCAGCGGATGGCTACACCTTC; CDR3: CASSLESADGYTF; size: -; J: TRBJ1-2; D: -; V: TRBV5-1
DNA: TGTGCCAGCACGGAGGCGAACACCGGGGAGCTGTTTTTT; CDR3: CASTEANTGELFF; size: once; J: TRBJ2-2; D: -; V: TRBV28
DNA: TGCGCCAGCAGCTTGTGGGACTCCAACGTCGATACGCAGTATTTT; CDR3: CASSLWDSNVDTQYF; size: -; J: TRBJ2-3; D: -; V: TRBV5-1
DNA: TGTGCCAGCAGTGAAGCAGGGGTAGGCTATGGCTACACCTTC; CDR3: CASSEAGVGYGYTF; size: -; J: TRBJ1-2; D: -; V: TRBV6-1
DNA: TGTGCCAGCAGCTACAGTAACTATGGCTACACCTTC; CDR3: CASSYSNYGYTF; size: -; J: TRBJ1-2; D: -; V: TRBV11-2
DNA: TGTGCCAGCAGCTTAGACAGGGGCGAAGGTCAGCCCCAGCATTTT; CDR3: CASSLDRGEGQPQHF; size: -; J: TRBJ1-5; D: TRBD1; V: TRBV7-2
DNA: TGTGCCAGCAGTGGAGTATTTGGCACTGAAGCTTTCTTT; CDR3: CASSGVFGTEAFF; size: -; J: TRBJ1-1; D: -; V: TRBV28
DNA: TGTGCCAGTAGTACAACGGGACAGAAGCTCTATGGCTACACCTTC; CDR3: CASSTTGQKLYGYTF; size: -; J: TRBJ1-2; D: TRBD1; V: TRBV19
DNA: TGTGCCAGCAGCCTTAGGTCGCAGGGCATCGTCTATGGCTACACCTTC; CDR3: CASSLRSQGIVYGYTF; size: -; J: TRBJ1-2; D: -; V: TRBV7-2
DNA: TGTGCCAGCCAGGGTTGGGACAATCAGCCCCAGCATTTT; CDR3: CASQGWDNQPQHF; size: once; J: TRBJ1-5; D: -; V: TRBV25-1
DNA: TGTGCCAGCAGGTTGAGACCGGGACAGGGAATGAACACTGAAGCTTTCTTT; CDR3: CASRLRPGQGMNTEAFF; size: -; J: TRBJ1-1; D: TRBD1; V: TRBV5-6
DNA: TGTGCCAGCAGCTTGGGCGGTAGCGGGGTAGGCGAGCAGTACTTC; CDR3: CASSLGGSGVGEQYF; size: -; J: TRBJ2-7; D: TRBD2; V: TRBV14
DNA: TGTGCCAGCAGCTTAGCCCTAGGTAATCCCGAGCAGTACTTC; CDR3: CASSLALGNPEQYF; size: -; J: TRBJ2-7; D: -; V: TRBV7-9
DNA: TGCGCCAGCAGCCTAGATAGCGGGGGGTGGACTGAGCAGTTCTTC; CDR3: CASSLDSGGWTEQFF; size: few; J: TRBJ2-1; D: TRBD2; V: TRBV5-1
DNA: TGCGCCAGCAGCACTGGGGGCAATAATCAGCCCCAGCATTTT; CDR3: CASSTGGNNQPQHF; size: -; J: TRBJ1-5; D: -; V: TRBV5-1
DNA: TGCGCCAGCAGCTCCCGGACAGGCCAAGAGACCCAGTACTTC; CDR3: CASSSRTGQETQYF; size: -; J: TRBJ2-5; D: TRBD1; V: TRBV5-1
DNA: TGTGCCAGCAGACCCAGCTCCTATAATTCACCCCTCCACTTT; CDR3: CASRPSSYNSPLHF; size: -; J: TRBJ1-6; D: -; V: TRBV2
DNA: TGCAGTGCTAGTCGCGGGACGCCGAACACCGGGGAGCTGTTTTTT; CDR3: CSASRGTPNTGELFF; size: once; J: TRBJ2-2; D: -; V: TRBV20-1
DNA: TGCGCCAGCAGCTGGACTAGTAGTGGCTACGAGCAGTACTTC; CDR3: CASSWTSSGYEQYF; size: -; J: TRBJ2-7; D: TRBD2; V: TRBV5-1
DNA: TGTGCCAGCAGTTTCGGTCCAAGGGACAGGGGTTCTGACGAGCAGTACTTC; CDR3: CASSFGPRDRGSDEQYF; size: -; J: TRBJ2-7; D: TRBD1; V: TRBV27
DNA: TGTGCCAGCAGTTCCTCCGGGTCTCCCACGGGCGGGGAGCTGTTTTTT; CDR3: CASSSSGSPTGGELFF; size: -; J: TRBJ2-2; D: -; V: TRBV6-2/TRBV6-3
DNA: TGTGCCAGCAGCAGCCTTACAGGGGGTGACTCCTACAATGAGCAGTTCTTC; CDR3: CASSSLTGGDSYNEQFF; size: -; J: TRBJ2-1; D: TRBD1; V: TRBV5-4
DNA: TGTGCCAGCAGTTGGTCCGGAGACAGGGATAATTCACCCCTCCACTTT; CDR3: CASSWSGDRDNSPLHF; size: few; J: TRBJ1-6; D: TRBD1; V: TRBV28
DNA: TGCGCCAGCAGCTTGGGCGTTAGCGGGGGGTCCCAGTACTTC; CDR3: CASSLGVSGGSQYF; size: -; J: TRBJ2-5; D: TRBD2; V: TRBV5-1
DNA: TGTGCCAGCAGCTTTGGGCGCATAACTAATGAAAAACTGTTTTTT; CDR3: CASSFGRITNEKLFF; size: -; J: TRBJ1-4; D: -; V: TRBV7-2
DNA: TGTGCCATCAACAGGGAAAACTACAATGAGCAGTTCTTC; CDR3: CAINRENYNEQFF; size: -; J: TRBJ2-1; D: -; V: TRBV10-3
DNA: TGTGCCAGCAGCCGGACTAGCGGGGGGGCCGGGGAGCTGTTTTTT; CDR3: CASSRTSGGAGELFF; size: -; J: TRBJ2-2; D: TRBD2; V: TRBV5-4